The rows below give T cell receptor beta chains drawn from one sample of a study of cytomegalovirus exposure and HLA in healthy donors. The method was immunoSEQ multiplex PCR; TCRdb's version includes in-frame clones alone and lacks a portion of them. The profile covers about 190,000 clones, with 82% appearing a single time and approximately 0.8% taken by the ten largest. Sequenced material: PBMCs. These TCRs come from a woman in her late teens or twenties in good health and CMV-seronegative. The CDR3 runs from the conserved cysteine through the conserved F or W. A D gene is named only where the DNA matches it firmly. Clone sizes are given selectively: once, few, many, or a class where the clone is expanded.

size: .
D: .
length: 12
J: TRBJ2-7
V: TRBV7-9
DNA: TGTGCCAGCAGCCCTTCTCCTAACGAGCAGTACTTC
CDR3: CASSPSPNEQYF

size: .
D: TRBD2
length: 15
J: TRBJ2-3
V: TRBV4-1
DNA: TGCGCCAGCAGCCTTAGCGGGGGGATCACAGATACGCAGTATTTT
CDR3: CASSLSGGITDTQYF

size: .
D: .
length: 14
J: TRBJ1-1
V: TRBV7-9
DNA: TGTGCCAGCAGCTTGGTTGGAGGACGCACTGAAGCCTTCTTT
CDR3: CASSLVGGRTEAFF

size: once
D: TRBD2
length: 14
J: TRBJ2-2
V: TRBV6-5
DNA: TGTGCCAGCAGCGGGGGGGCGAACACCGGGGAGCTGTTTTTT
CDR3: CASSGGANTGELFF

size: .
D: TRBD1
length: 13
J: TRBJ2-7
V: TRBV6-1
DNA: TGTGCCAGCAGAGGGACAGCGTCCTACGAGCAGTACTTC
CDR3: CASRGTASYEQYF

size: .
D: .
length: 14
J: TRBJ2-7
V: TRBV6-5
DNA: TGTGCCAGCAGTAAGGGACACGACATTTACGAGCAGTACTTC
CDR3: CASSKGHDIYEQYF

size: .
D: .
length: 12
J: TRBJ1-3
V: TRBV7-9
DNA: TGTGCCAGCAGCCCCCAGGGAAACACCATATATTTT
CDR3: CASSPQGNTIYF

size: .
D: .
length: 15
J: TRBJ1-6
V: TRBV10-3
DNA: TGTGCCATCAGTGAGAGAACAGGGCTGAATTCACCCCTCCACTTT
CDR3: CAISERTGLNSPLHF

size: .
D: .
length: 14
J: TRBJ2-2
V: TRBV11-1
DNA: TGTGCCAGCAGCTTACGTGGGGGGACCGGGGAGCTGTTTTTT
CDR3: CASSLRGGTGELFF

size: few
D: TRBD2
length: 12
J: TRBJ2-3
V: TRBV25-1
DNA: TGTGCCAGCAGTGACCTAGCGGGATCGGAGTATTTT
CDR3: CASSDLAGSEYF

size: .
D: TRBD1
length: 15
J: TRBJ2-5
V: TRBV5-1
DNA: TGCGCCAGCAGCGAAGGACAGGGGAGAAGAGAGACCCAGTACTTC
CDR3: CASSEGQGRRETQYF

size: .
D: .
length: 11
J: TRBJ2-7
V: TRBV28
DNA: TGTGCCAGCAGTCAGGGCTACGAGCAGTACTTC
CDR3: CASSQGYEQYF

size: .
D: TRBD2
length: 15
J: TRBJ2-5
V: TRBV30
DNA: TGTGCCTGGACCCCACTAGCGGGAGGGGGGGAGACCCAGTACTTC
CDR3: CAWTPLAGGGETQYF

size: .
D: .
length: 15
J: TRBJ2-1
V: TRBV27
DNA: TGTGCCAGCAGTTCTCGACTACGTTATAATTTGGGGCAGTTCTTC
CDR3: CASSSRLRYNLGQFF

size: .
D: .
length: 15
J: TRBJ2-3
V: TRBV10-3
DNA: TGTGCCATCAGTGATGTCCCAACTAGCACAGATACGCAGTATTTT
CDR3: CAISDVPTSTDTQYF

size: .
D: TRBD1
length: 14
J: TRBJ2-7
V: TRBV18
DNA: TGTGCCAGCTCACCACCGACAGGGAGACACGAGCAGTACTTC
CDR3: CASSPPTGRHEQYF

size: .
D: .
length: 22
J: TRBJ2-3
V: TRBV4-2
DNA: TGTGCCAGCAGCCAAGATCACGGATCGGGACTCCTGGGGCTCAATCGGGCAGATACGCAGTATTTT
CDR3: CASSQDHGSGLLGLNRADTQYF

size: .
D: TRBD1
length: 15
J: TRBJ2-7
V: TRBV19
DNA: TGTGCCAGTAGTATACCGGGACAGATCCCATACGAGCAGTACTTC
CDR3: CASSIPGQIPYEQYF

size: .
D: .
length: 16
J: TRBJ2-3
V: TRBV5-1
DNA: TGCGCCAGCAGCTTAGGCTTTAGCAGAAGCACAGATACGCAGTATTTT
CDR3: CASSLGFSRSTDTQYF

size: .
D: .
length: 14
J: TRBJ2-7
V: TRBV9
DNA: TGTGCCAGCAACCTGGGGGCCTCGGACTACGAGCAGTACTTC
CDR3: CASNLGASDYEQYF